The TCR beta chain under discussion was sequenced for a study of cytomegalovirus exposure and HLA in healthy donors. General study findings and limits: An analysis done earlier found most TCR beta V segments productive about 87% or about 30% of the time. The only immune exposure information that was available was CMV serostatus.

Of note for this clone: Its antigen is not known.

Each donor was healthy, and each was a bone marrow donor. V was shortened by 5 bases and J by 2 bases, with 11 bases between the two germline ends. This CDR3 is 13 amino acids long. Germline lookup yields CDR1 SQVTM and CDR2 ANQGSEA. The PCR was carried out with 60 Vbeta primers and 13 Jbeta primers. In the authors' methods: Later, an analysis found about 80 million unique TCR beta chains, and 8.5 million to 14 million of these were shared. Repertoires were generated with immunoSEQ multiplex PCR, while TCRdb's copy carries only in-frame clones and drops some. That table gives V, J and clone size, and the DNA gave D and trimming. The sample consists of around 130,000 clones, almost 85% of them appearing once.

The rearrangement uses TRBV29-1 and TRBJ2-3, with D unresolved. Specimen: PBMCs. The receptor comes from a boy younger than 10 in good health and CMV-seronegative. Here the CDR3 reads CSVWSYYTDTQYF. The DNA of the CDR3 is TGCAGCGTTTGGTCCTATTACACAGATACGCAGTATTTT.